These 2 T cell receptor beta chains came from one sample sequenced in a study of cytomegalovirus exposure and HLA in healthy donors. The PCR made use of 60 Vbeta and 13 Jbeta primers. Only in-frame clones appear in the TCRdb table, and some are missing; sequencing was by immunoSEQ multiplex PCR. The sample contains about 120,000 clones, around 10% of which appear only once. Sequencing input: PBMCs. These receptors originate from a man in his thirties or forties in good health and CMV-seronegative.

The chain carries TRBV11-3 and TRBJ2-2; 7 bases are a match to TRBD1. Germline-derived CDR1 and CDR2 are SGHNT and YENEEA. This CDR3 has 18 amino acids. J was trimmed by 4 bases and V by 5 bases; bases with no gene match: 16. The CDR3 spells CASSAGTELVRGTGELFF. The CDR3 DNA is TGTGCCAGCAGCGCCGGGACAGAACTGGTCAGGGGCACCGGGGAGCTGTTTTTT.

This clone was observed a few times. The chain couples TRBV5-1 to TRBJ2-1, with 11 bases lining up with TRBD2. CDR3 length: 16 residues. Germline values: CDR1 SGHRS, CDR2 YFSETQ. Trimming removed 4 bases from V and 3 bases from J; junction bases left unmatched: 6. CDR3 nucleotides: TGCGCCAGCAGCACCACGACTAGCGGGGTCTACAATGAGCAGTTCTTC. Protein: CASSTTTSGVYNEQFF.